This is a list of T cell receptor beta chains from one sample in a study of T cell responses to AZD1222 COVID-19 vaccine. Libraries were prepared by immunoSEQ multiplex PCR; TCRdb keeps only in-frame clonotypes and omits some of them. The table includes some 81,000 clones, about 86% detected once. The sample was peripheral blood, taken 28 days after the second AZD1222 dose. The receptors here all came from an adult who received the AZD1222 COVID-19 vaccine. Both conserved end residues are part of each CDR3. The D gene is left open where the match is weak. Some rows mark clone size as missing; the rest say once, few, many or name a class of expanded clone.

V gene	J gene	clone size	D gene	CDR3 length	CDR3 protein	CDR3 DNA
TRBV4-3	TRBJ2-5	.	.	14	CASSHLGGGETQYF	TGCGCCAGCAGCCACCTTGGTGGGGGAGAGACCCAGTACTTC
TRBV21-1	TRBJ1-3	.	.	14	CASRDQWGGNTIYF	TGTGCCAGCAGGGACCAATGGGGGGGAAACACCATATATTTT
TRBV6-1	TRBJ1-3	few	.	15	CASSEFDPRGNTIYF	TGTGCCAGCAGTGAATTTGACCCCAGGGGAAACACCATATATTTT
TRBV2	TRBJ2-4	.	TRBD2	17	CASSEALRASGSDIQYF	TGTGCCAGCAGTGAAGCGCTTCGGGCTAGCGGGAGTGACATTCAGTACTTC
TRBV7-2	TRBJ2-5	.	TRBD1	15	CASSLAGQGQETQYF	TGTGCCAGCAGCTTAGCAGGACAGGGGCAAGAGACCCAGTACTTC
TRBV15	TRBJ2-5	.	.	15	CATSTDRMNQETQYF	TGTGCCACCAGCACAGACAGGATGAACCAAGAGACCCAGTACTTC
TRBV6-2/TRBV6-3	TRBJ2-2	few	.	19	CASSLILSAGRTNTGELFF	TGTGCCAGCAGCCTTATCCTTTCAGCGGGTAGGACGAACACCGGGGAGCTGTTTTTT
TRBV7-3	TRBJ1-2	.	TRBD1	15	CASSPSPQQGWGYTF	TGTGCCAGCAGCCCGTCCCCTCAACAGGGGTGGGGCTACACCTTC
TRBV28	TRBJ1-4	once	.	11	CASRLNEKLFF	TGTGCCAGCAGGTTGAATGAAAAACTGTTTTTT
TRBV6-2/TRBV6-3	TRBJ1-2	.	TRBD1	12	CASSFEGARYTF	TGTGCCAGCAGTTTTGAGGGGGCTCGCTACACCTTC
TRBV7-2	TRBJ1-4	.	.	18	CASSLAAAGAATNEKLFF	TGTGCCAGCAGCTTAGCAGCGGCAGGGGCGGCAACTAATGAAAAACTGTTTTTT
TRBV6-5	TRBJ1-3	.	.	15	CASAPESGSGNTIYF	TGTGCCAGCGCCCCGGAGTCCGGCTCTGGAAACACCATATATTTT
TRBV30	TRBJ2-7	.	.	13	CAWSRGRPYEQYF	TGTGCCTGGTCAAGGGGTCGACCCTACGAGCAGTACTTC
TRBV25-1	TRBJ2-1	.	.	16	CASSEPGSSSYNEQFF	TGTGCCAGCAGTGAGCCGGGAAGTAGCTCCTACAATGAGCAGTTCTTC
TRBV28	TRBJ2-4	.	.	13	CASSGPFQNIQYF	TGTGCCAGCAGTGGGCCTTTCCAAAACATTCAGTACTTC
TRBV7-2	TRBJ2-7	few	TRBD1	15	CASSLSQGAGYEQYF	TGTGCCAGCAGCTTATCCCAGGGGGCCGGGTACGAGCAGTACTTC
TRBV19	TRBJ1-2	.	.	13	CASSYLANYGYTF	TGTGCCAGTAGTTACTTAGCTAACTATGGCTACACCTTC
TRBV19	TRBJ2-1	.	.	15	CASSMWENNRNEQFF	TGTGCCAGTAGTATGTGGGAAAACAATAGGAATGAGCAGTTCTTC
TRBV3-1/TRBV3-2	TRBJ1-1	.	.	17	CASSQGQGRSVNTEAFF	TGTGCCAGCAGCCAAGGTCAGGGGCGATCGGTGAACACTGAAGCTTTCTTT
TRBV5-1	TRBJ1-1	once	TRBD1	15	CASSSPGQKNTEAFF	TGCGCCAGCAGCTCCCCGGGACAGAAAAACACTGAAGCTTTCTTT
TRBV11-2	TRBJ1-1	.	.	15	CASSSRDRMNTEAFF	TGTGCCAGCAGCTCTCGAGACAGGATGAACACTGAAGCTTTCTTT
TRBV7-2	TRBJ2-7	.	TRBD2	15	CASSFTGTSGSQQYF	TGTGCCAGCAGCTTCACCGGGACTAGCGGGAGCCAGCAGTACTTC
TRBV7-6	TRBJ2-7	.	TRBD1	18	CASSSSPGGQGARYEQYF	TGTGCCAGCAGCTCCTCCCCGGGCGGACAGGGGGCTCGCTACGAGCAGTACTTC
TRBV2	TRBJ2-3	once	.	16	CASSEAQGGGTDTQYF	TGTGCCAGCAGTGAAGCGCAAGGAGGGGGCACAGATACGCAGTATTTT
TRBV9	TRBJ2-5	medium-sized	TRBD1	17	CASSADVRTGEGETQYF	TGTGCCAGCAGCGCGGACGTGAGGACAGGGGAGGGGGAGACCCAGTACTTC
TRBV12-5	TRBJ2-2	.	.	15	CASGLGLANTGELFF	TGTGCTAGTGGTTTGGGTCTAGCGAACACCGGGGAGCTGTTTTTT
TRBV28	TRBJ1-2	.	.	15	CASSRVGVANYGYTF	TGTGCCAGCAGTAGGGTTGGGGTAGCTAACTATGGCTACACCTTC
TRBV27	TRBJ2-5	.	TRBD2	15	CASSSALAGQETQYF	TGTGCCAGCAGTTCCGCACTAGCGGGGCAAGAGACCCAGTACTTC
TRBV4-1	TRBJ2-5	.	TRBD2	19	CASSQGDFPAGGGQETQYF	TGCGCCAGCAGCCAAGGCGACTTCCCAGCCGGCGGGGGCCAAGAGACCCAGTACTTC
TRBV29-1	TRBJ2-7	once	.	13	CSVDGGSSYEQYF	TGCAGCGTTGACGGAGGAAGCTCCTACGAGCAGTACTTC
TRBV27	TRBJ1-3	.	.	15	CASSLRGGFGNTIYF	TGTGCCAGCAGTTTGCGGGGGGGATTTGGAAACACCATATATTTT
TRBV4-1	TRBJ2-7	.	.	15	CASSQVGSGAYEQYF	TGCGCCAGCAGCCAAGTGGGGTCCGGGGCCTACGAGCAGTACTTC
TRBV11-3	TRBJ2-5	once	.	14	CASSLGLAGETQYF	TGTGCCAGCAGCTTAGGTCTAGCCGGGGAGACCCAGTACTTC
TRBV30	TRBJ2-1	.	.	14	CAWGTGTSGRAGVF	.
TRBV28	TRBJ1-6	.	.	15	CASSFRGLNNSPLHF	TGTGCCAGCAGTTTCCGAGGACTCAATAATTCACCCCTCCACTTT
TRBV5-1	TRBJ2-7	.	TRBD2	16	CASSLGPLAGGGEQYF	TGCGCCAGCAGCTTGGGTCCGCTAGCGGGAGGGGGTGAGCAGTACTTC
TRBV7-2	TRBJ2-7	.	.	14	CASSLDRGAREQYF	TGTGCCAGCAGCTTAGACCGGGGGGCCCGGGAGCAGTACTTC
TRBV7-2	TRBJ2-7	.	TRBD2	14	CASSSGGSSYEQYF	TGTGCCAGCAGCTCCGGGGGGAGCTCCTACGAGCAGTACTTC
TRBV7-9	TRBJ1-2	once	.	14	CASSLGEGNYGYTF	TGTGCCAGCAGCTTAGGAGAGGGGAACTATGGCTACACCTTC
TRBV6-4	TRBJ1-1	.	TRBD1	16	CASSDQPGQGASEAFF	TGTGCCAGCAGTGACCAGCCGGGACAGGGGGCTTCTGAAGCTTTCTTT
TRBV2	TRBJ2-2	few	TRBD1	15	CAGDLGQLNTGELFF	TGTGCCGGAGACTTGGGACAGTTAAACACCGGGGAGCTGTTTTTT
TRBV10-3	TRBJ2-5	.	TRBD1	15	CAISVQQGNQETQYF	TGTGCCATCAGTGTCCAACAGGGGAACCAAGAGACCCAGTACTTC
TRBV20-1	TRBJ1-5	.	.	12	CSASEGDQPQHF	TGCAGTGCTAGTGAGGGAGATCAGCCCCAGCATTTT
TRBV5-1	TRBJ2-1	.	TRBD2	14	CASTLAGGNNEQFF	TGCGCCAGCACCTTAGCGGGGGGCAACAATGAGCAGTTCTTC
TRBV5-4	TRBJ2-1	.	.	14	CASSLAHLGSEQFF	TGTGCCAGCAGCTTGGCCCACTTGGGGTCTGAGCAGTTCTTC
TRBV7-2	TRBJ1-5	.	.	15	CASSLGASPYQPQHF	TGTGCCAGCAGCTTAGGGGCGTCCCCCTATCAGCCCCAGCATTTT
TRBV5-1	TRBJ2-5	.	TRBD2	18	CASSLGLAGGQYQETQYF	TGCGCCAGCAGCTTGGGGCTAGCGGGGGGCCAGTACCAAGAGACCCAGTACTTC
TRBV6-4	TRBJ2-1	.	.	17	CASSDKGSRGSYNEQFF	TGTGCCAGCAGTGACAAAGGTAGCCGGGGGTCCTACAATGAGCAGTTCTTC
TRBV5-1	TRBJ2-7	.	.	17	CASSLSPLGGRSYEQYF	TGCGCCAGCAGCTTGAGCCCCCTCGGCGGACGATCCTACGAGCAGTACTTC
TRBV7-2	TRBJ2-5	.	.	12	CASSPVKETQYF	TGTGCCAGCAGCCCCGTGAAAGAGACCCAGTACTTC
TRBV3-1/TRBV3-2	TRBJ2-7	.	.	16	CASSQGSGGPTTTQYF	TGTGCCAGCAGCCAGGGGTCCGGGGGGCCAACTACGACGCAGTACTTC
TRBV28	TRBJ2-3	.	TRBD1	15	CASSIRQGVTDTQYF	TGTGCCAGCAGTATAAGACAGGGAGTAACAGATACGCAGTATTTT
TRBV7-6	TRBJ1-4	.	.	15	CASTPVGGVDEKLFF	TGTGCCAGCACGCCAGTGGGGGGAGTGGATGAAAAACTGTTTTTT
TRBV7-8	TRBJ1-5	once	TRBD1	16	CASSEGTGEHLTPQHF	TGTGCCAGCAGCGAAGGGACAGGGGAGCACTTAACGCCCCAGCATTTT
TRBV29-1	TRBJ1-1	.	TRBD1	12	CSAGQANTEAFF	TGCAGCGCTGGACAGGCGAACACTGAAGCTTTCTTT
TRBV20-1	TRBJ1-1	.	.	13	CSASNGGQLEAFF	TGCAGTGCTAGTAATGGGGGACAACTTGAAGCTTTCTTT
TRBV3-1/TRBV3-2	TRBJ2-6	.	.	13	CASSQTGANVLTF	TGTGCCAGCAGTCAGACTGGGGCCAACGTCCTGACTTTC
TRBV12-3/TRBV12-4	TRBJ2-3	.	.	12	CASSPETDTQYF	TGTGCCAGCAGTCCTGAGACAGATACGCAGTATTTT
TRBV5-5	TRBJ1-1	.	TRBD1	16	CASSPPDRGMNTEAFF	TGTGCCAGCAGCCCGCCCGACAGGGGGATGAACACTGAAGCTTTCTTT
TRBV18	TRBJ2-1	.	.	14	CASSPRMDTTQQFF	TGTGCCAGCTCACCACGGATGGACACAACTCAGCAGTTCTTC